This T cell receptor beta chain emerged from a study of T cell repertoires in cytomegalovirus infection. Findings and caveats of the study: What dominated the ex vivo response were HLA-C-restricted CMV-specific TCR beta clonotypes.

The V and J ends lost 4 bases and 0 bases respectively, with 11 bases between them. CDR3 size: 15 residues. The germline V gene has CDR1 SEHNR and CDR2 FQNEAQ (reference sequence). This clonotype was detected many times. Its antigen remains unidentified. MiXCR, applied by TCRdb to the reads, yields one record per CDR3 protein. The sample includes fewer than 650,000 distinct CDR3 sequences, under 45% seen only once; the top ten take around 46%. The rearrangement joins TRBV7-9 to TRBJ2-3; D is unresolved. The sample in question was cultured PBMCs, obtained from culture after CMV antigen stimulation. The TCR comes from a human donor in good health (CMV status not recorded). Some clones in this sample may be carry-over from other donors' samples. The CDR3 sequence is CASSSRLESTDTQYF. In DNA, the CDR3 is TGTGCCAGCAGCTCCCGACTGGAGAGCACAGATACGCAGTATTTT.